This entry lists 20 T cell receptor beta chains sequenced from one sample in a study of regulatory T cells in long-lasting Graves disease. Time point in this sample: newly diagnosed GD, antithyroid drugs for less than 3 months. PBMC RNA served as the TCR library source. Through Arm-PCR of CDR3 regions and iRepertoire HTBI primers, TCR beta libraries were built. TCRdb reprocessed the multiplex PCR reads via MiXCR and lists one record per CDR3 protein. The data hold hundreds of thousands of distinct CDR3 sequences, with approximately 12% observed a single time. These same data were also listed under a study on T cells in Graves' hyperthyroidism and ophthalmopathy.

The sample consisted of peripheral blood mononuclear cells (PBMCs), taken at new diagnosis, from a patient treated with antithyroid drugs. These receptors originate from a man aged 25 to 40 with Graves disease.

This clonotype was observed many times. This chain joins TRBV18 and TRBJ1-1; no reliable D call. V lost 5 bases, J lost 5 bases, and 12 bases lay in between. This CDR3 region has 13 residues. Germline lookup yields CDR1 KGHSH and CDR2 LQKENI. In DNA, the CDR3 is TGTGCCAGCTCAGAACCCAGGAGGACTGAAGCTTTCTTT. Encoded protein: CASSEPRRTEAFF.

This clonotype was observed at least ten times. V gene TRBV12-3 or TRBV12-4 combines with J gene TRBJ2-7, with 10 positions matching TRBD2. The J segment lost 2 bases and the V segment lost 5 bases, leaving 6 bases of the junction unmatched. The CDR3 contains 15 residues. Written as DNA, the CDR3 is TGTGCCAGCAGTCCAGGACTAGCGGAAACCTACGAGCAGTACTTC. Translated: CASSPGLAETYEQYF.

This clonotype was seen repeatedly, ten times or more. The chain links TRBV27 to TRBJ1-1; unclear D gene. CDR1 and CDR2 from the germline V gene are MNHEY and SMNVEV (reference sequence). This CDR3 is built from 18 residues. The V gene lost 7 bases and the J gene lost 1 base, with 25 bases spanning the gap. CDR3: CASTPRWRTPKGNTEAFF. For the CDR3, the DNA is TGTGCCAGCACCCCTCGGTGGAGAACCCCAAAAGGGAACACTGAAGCTTTCTTT.

This clonotype was counted at least ten times. The chain couples TRBV7-9 to TRBJ1-2; TRBD1 matches at 8 bases. V lost 5 bases to trimming and J lost 8 bases; unmatched junction nucleotides: 13. Germline V gives CDR1 SEHNR, CDR2 FQNEAQ (reference sequence). The CDR3 consists of 15 residues. The CDR3 nucleotides are TGTGCCAGCAGCCCCCACACGGACAGGGTAGAAGGCTACACCTTC. It translates to CASSPHTDRVEGYTF.

This clonotype was recorded a few times. V gene TRBV25-1 combines with J gene TRBJ1-2; a weak D match, TRBD1 (6 bases). V lost 7 bases to trimming and J lost 8 bases, with 14 bases between them. The CDR3 sequence is 12 residues long. CDR1 is MGHDK and CDR2 is SYGVNS in the germline V gene. In nucleotides, the CDR3 is TGTGCCAGCACCAAACAGGGTCACGGCTACACCTTC. Its translation is CASTKQGHGYTF.

To note about this clonotype: Given the absence of the conserved phenylalanine or tryptophan at the CDR3 end, a read error is likely. The CDR3 is CSARDDRNQPQHL. The DNA for the CDR3 is TGCAGTGCTAGAGATGATCGGAATCAGCCCCAGCATCTT. The V gene is TRBV20-1, the J gene TRBJ1-5; D unresolved. The CDR3 extends over 13 amino acids. The V end lost 0 bases, the J end lost 4 bases, and 7 bases lay between the germline ends. Looked up from germline, CDR1 is DFQATT and CDR2 is SNEGSKA (reference sequence).

Regarding this clonotype: A much bigger clone sits one base away, suggesting this may be a read error. The chain is built from TRBV7-9 and TRBJ2-5, with D possibly being TRBD1 or TRBD2 (5 bases each). Trimming took 8 bases from V and 5 from J, leaving 15 bases between them. CDR1 SEHNR and CDR2 FQNEAQ come from the germline V gene (reference sequence). The CDR3 extends over 13 amino acids. The CDR3 nucleotides read TGTGCCAGCCAGGGAGAGGGATCGGAGACCCAGTACTTC. It specifies CASQGEGSETQYF.

The chain is built from TRBV9 and TRBJ1-1; a weak D match, TRBD1 (6 bases). Germline V lookup: CDR1 SGDLS, CDR2 YYNGEE. V shed 0 bases and J shed 4 bases, with 7 bases lying between them. The CDR3 loop spans 13 amino acids. In DNA form, the CDR3 reads TGTGCCAGCAGCGTAGGGGGGCTCACTGAAGCTTTCTTT. As protein: CASSVGGLTEAFF.

This clonotype was seen a handful of times. This chain connects TRBV2 to TRBJ2-3; the D gene is possibly TRBD1 (6 bases). Germline CDR1 and CDR2: SNHLY and FYNNEI. The CDR3 contains 14 residues. Trimming removed 4 bases from V and 4 bases from J, with 12 bases in between. CDR3 region: CASSAGEGPDTQYF. The CDR3 bases are TGTGCCAGCAGTGCAGGGGAAGGGCCAGATACGCAGTATTTT. Full variable domain (rest looked up from reference TRBV2 and TRBJ2-3): EPEVTQTPSHQVTQMGQEVILRCVPISNHLYFYWYRQILGQKVEFLVSFYNNEISEKSEIFDDQFSVERPDGSNFTLKIRSTKLEDSAMYFCASSAGEGPDTQYFGPGTRLTVL.

The chain couples TRBV6-5 to TRBJ1-5, with a possible D match to TRBD1 (5 bases). This CDR3 contains 15 residues. The V end was cut by 0 bases, the J end by 4 bases, with 10 bases between. CDR1 is MNHEY and CDR2 is SVGAGI in the germline V gene. CDR3 residues: CASSYSGQRNQPQHF. CDR3 DNA sequence: TGTGCCAGCAGTTACTCGGGGCAGAGGAATCAGCCCCAGCATTTT.

In this sample, this clonotype turned up many times. CDR3 residues: CASSTGRNSGNTIYF. CDR3 nucleotide sequence: TGTGCCAGCAGCACGGGACGGAACTCTGGAAACACCATATATTTT. The gene calls are TRBV11-2 and TRBJ1-3, with D perhaps matching TRBD1 (5 bases). Germline V gene lookup returns CDR1 SGHAT and CDR2 FQNNGV. The ends were cut back, 5 bases at V and 0 bases at J, with 11 bases in the middle. This CDR3 is 15 amino acids long.

This clonotype appeared a few times. The CDR3 DNA follows: TGCGCCAGCAACCCCGGGACTAGCGGATCGGACAAGTACTTC. As protein: CASNPGTSGSDKYF. This chain uses TRBV5-1 with TRBJ2-7; 11 bases map to TRBD2. This CDR3 region has 14 residues. With V trimmed by 6 bases and J by 11 bases, 13 bases remained unmatched. Germline V gives CDR1 SGHRS, CDR2 YFSETQ.

This clonotype was counted once. Since a much larger clone is just one base distant, this may be a read error. This chain connects TRBV11-2 to TRBJ1-4; D is possibly TRBD1 (6 bases). Germline CDR1 is SGHAT and CDR2 is FQNNGV. The CDR3 has 14 amino acids. CDR3 protein: CASSIDRLNGKLFF. CDR3 bases: TGTGCCAGCAGCATCGACAGGTTAAATGGAAAACTGTTTTTT.

This clonotype was picked up many times. The chain uses TRBV20-1 and TRBJ2-5, with TRBD2 matching over 9 bases. V shed 6 bases, J shed 7 bases, and the junction held 3 bases outside the gene matches. Germline CDR1 reads DFQATT; CDR2 reads SNEGSKA (reference sequence). CDR3 length equals 11 residues. CDR3 nucleotide sequence: TGCAGTGCAAGGACTAGCGTGACCCAGTACTTC. This codes for CSARTSVTQYF.

The table lists this clonotype with many counts. The rearrangement uses TRBV11-2 and TRBJ2-1, with TRBD2 matching 12 bases. CDR3 length: 14 amino acids. Losses at the gene ends were 1 base for V and 10 bases for J; bases not matched to a gene: 2. The germline gives CDR1 SGHAT, CDR2 FQNNGV. The CDR3 DNA follows: TGTGCCAGCAGCTTAGTTGGACTAGCGGGGGAGCAGTTCTTC. Amino acids: CASSLVGLAGEQFF.

This clonotype was seen repeatedly, ten times or more. The chain uses TRBV5-1 and TRBJ1-3, with 7 bases lining up with TRBD1. V dropped 4 bases and J dropped 6; count of bases not matched to a gene: 10. This CDR3 is built from 15 residues. The germline V gene has CDR1 SGHRS and CDR2 YFSETQ. The CDR3 DNA is TGCGCCAGCAGCATTACCGGGACAGATCCAAACACCATATATTTT. Amino acid sequence: CASSITGTDPNTIYF.

On this clonotype: A much larger clone differs from this one at a single base, so this may be a read error. The J gene is TRBJ1-1, the V gene TRBV12-3 or TRBV12-4; 9 bases map to TRBD1. The V gene end was trimmed by 6 bases and the J gene end by 7 bases; junction bases not matched to a gene: 6. The CDR3 spans 13 residues. In DNA form, the CDR3 reads TGTGCCAGCAGCACAGGGGGCGTAGGTGAAGCTTTCTTT. Protein: CASSTGGVGEAFF.

This clonotype was seen more than once but under ten times. The V gene is TRBV6-1, the J gene TRBJ1-2; D unclear. From germline, CDR1 is MNHNS and CDR2 SASEGT. The V end lost 6 bases, the J end lost 7 bases, and 15 bases lay between the germline ends. This CDR3 spans 13 amino acids. The CDR3 spells CASSQDSAAGYTF. In DNA form, the CDR3 reads TGTGCCAGCAGCCAGGACTCAGCGGCTGGCTACACCTTC.

The chain is built from TRBV30 and TRBJ2-5; a possible D gene is TRBD2 (6 bases). The CDR3 extends over 14 amino acids. Looked up from germline, CDR1 is GTSNPN and CDR2 is SVGIG (reference sequence). The V gene lost 5 bases and the J gene lost 5 bases, with 18 bases spanning the gap. In DNA, the CDR3 is TGTGCCTGGGAGTTGGTTGAGGGGAGGGAGACCCAGTACTTC. This translates into CAWELVEGRETQYF.

This clonotype was seen repeatedly, ten times or more. V is TRBV12-3 or TRBV12-4 and J is TRBJ2-1; 11 bases line up with TRBD1. V dropped 8 bases and J dropped 9; count of bases not matched to a gene: 9. The CDR3 totals 14 residues. CDR3 region: CASSGGTGGGEQFF. In nucleotides, the CDR3 is TGTGCCAGCTCCGGGGGGACAGGGGGAGGTGAGCAGTTCTTC.